The 31 T cell receptor beta chains below come from one sample, sequenced in a study of CD8 T cells in Susac syndrome. Reverse transcription of roughly 0.5 to 1 ug RNA was carried out with random hexamers. TCRdb analysed the immunoSEQ multiplex PCR reads with MiXCR anew, one entry per CDR3 protein. This table holds some 110,000 distinct CDR3 sequences, around 92% found once. The sequenced sample consisted of CD4+ T cells from PBMCs. The receptors were gathered from a human donor with multiple sclerosis.

The J gene is TRBJ2-4, the V gene TRBV25-1; the D gene is possibly TRBD1 (5 bases). CDR3 length equals 16 residues. The V gene lost 5 bases and the J gene lost 0 bases, with 14 bases spanning the gap. Germline V gene lookup returns CDR1 MGHDK and CDR2 SYGVNS. CDR3 bases: TGTGCCAGCAGTTCCATGGACAACCTAGCCAAAAACATTCAGTACTTC. The encoded protein is CASSSMDNLAKNIQYF.

In this sample, this clonotype turned up once. The chain carries TRBV19 and TRBJ1-5; the D gene is possibly TRBD1 (6 bases). Between the trimmed V and J ends, which lost 3 bases and 0 bases, there was a span of 9 bases. Germline CDR1 is LNHDA and CDR2 is SQIVND (reference sequence). The CDR3 totals 15 residues. The CDR3, as DNA: TGTGCCAGTAGTATTGCGGGGGCTAGCAATCAGCCCCAGCATTTT. This codes for CASSIAGASNQPQHF.

The rearrangement links TRBV7-3 to TRBJ2-7, with TRBD1 as a possible D gene (5 bases). Trimming took 1 base from V and 3 from J, leaving 10 bases between them. Germline CDR1 and CDR2: SGHTA and FQGTGA. This CDR3 has 14 amino acids. The CDR3 sequence is CASSLNQGNYEQYF. The CDR3 nucleotides read TGTGCCAGCAGCTTAAACCAGGGTAACTACGAGCAGTACTTC.

The CDR3 DNA follows: TGTGCCAGCAGCTTGGGGGGGCGAATCAATCAGCCCCAGCATTTT. Protein: CASSLGGRINQPQHF. The chain carries TRBV5-4 and TRBJ1-5; tentatively, D is TRBD1 (6 bases). Germline V gives CDR1 SGHNT, CDR2 YYREEE (reference sequence). The ends were cut back, 0 bases at V and 3 bases at J, with 10 bases in the middle. This CDR3 spans 15 amino acids.

The chain couples TRBV20-1 to TRBJ1-2; D might be TRBD1 (5 bases). The CDR3 has 17 amino acids. CDR1 is DFQATT and CDR2 is SNEGSKA in the germline V gene (reference sequence). Trimming removed 0 bases from V and 4 bases from J, with 21 bases in between. The CDR3 DNA sequence: TGCAGTGCTAGAGATGGGGCCCAGAGAAGGGGCACCTATGGCTACACCTTC. Translating gives CSARDGAQRRGTYGYTF.

V and J are TRBV14 and TRBJ1-1, with TRBD1 identical over 7 bases. Losses at the gene ends were 3 bases for V and 8 bases for J; bases not matched to a gene: 9. Germline values: CDR1 SGHDN, CDR2 FVKESK. CDR3 length: 14 amino acids. In DNA form, the CDR3 reads TGTGCCAGCAGCCATCTACGACAGGGCAGGGAAGCTTTCTTT. It codes for CASSHLRQGREAFF.

The chain employs TRBV5-8 and TRBJ2-6; D is uncertain. This CDR3 has 15 amino acids. Germline V gene sequence: CDR1 SGHTS, CDR2 YDEGEE. Trimming removed 4 bases at V and 0 bases at J, with 8 bases between. In nucleotides, the CDR3 is TGTGCCAGCAGCATGGTCGGCTCTGGGGCCAACGTCCTGACTTTC. Amino acids: CASSMVGSGANVLTF.

The chain is built from TRBV30 and TRBJ1-3; TRBD1 matches 8 bases. The CDR3 is made up of 12 amino acids. Germline trimming cut 4 bases from V and 7 bases from J; bases unmatched to any gene: 3. The germline CDR1 and CDR2 sequences are GTSNPN and SVGIG (reference sequence). The CDR3 loop is CAWTGGSNTIYF. CDR3 bases: TGTGCCTGGACAGGGGGCTCTAACACCATATATTTT. Based on the CDR3 plus reference TRBV30 and TRBJ1-3, the full variable domain is SQTIHQWPATLVQPVGSPLSLECTVEGTSNPNLYWYRQAAGRGLQLLFYSVGIGQISSEVPQNLSASRPQDRQFILSSKKLLLSDSGFYLCAWTGGSNTIYFGEGSWLTVV.

The rearrangement joins TRBV30 to TRBJ2-7; D is perhaps TRBD1 or TRBD2 (5 bases each). The CDR3 length is 13 residues. Trimming stripped 4 bases from V and 3 bases from J, with 13 bases between. From germline, CDR1 is GTSNPN and CDR2 SVGIG (reference sequence). The CDR3 sequence is CAWTYRDVYEQYF. The CDR3 region has the DNA TGTGCCTGGACGTATAGGGACGTCTACGAGCAGTACTTC.

The chain recombines TRBV4-3 with TRBJ2-2; possibly TRBD2 for D (5 bases). CDR1 is LGHNA, CDR2 YSLEER, per germline. The V end lost 0 bases, the J end lost 3 bases, and 11 bases lay between the germline ends. CDR3 length: 16 residues. The CDR3 region has the DNA TGCGCCAGCAGCCAAGAGCATGGGAGTCACACCGGGGAGCTGTTTTTT. Residues: CASSQEHGSHTGELFF.

This clonotype occurred once. The chain carries TRBV19 and TRBJ2-1; 8 nucleotides align to TRBD1. The CDR3 sequence is 15 residues long. CDR1 LNHDA and CDR2 SQIVND come from the germline V gene (reference sequence). J was trimmed by 8 bases and V by 10 bases; bases with no gene match: 16. CDR3 sequence reads: CATQTRQGPRYEQFF. DNA for the CDR3: TGTGCCACCCAGACCCGACAGGGGCCGCGGTATGAGCAGTTCTTC.

The chain joins TRBV6-5 to TRBJ2-7; D ambiguous. Germline V CDR1 and CDR2: MNHEY, SVGAGI. Deletions cut 8 bases from V and 1 base from J, with 15 bases between. The CDR3 sequence is 14 residues long. CDR3 region: CASSKNGLSYEQYF. The CDR3 DNA reads TGTGCCAGCTCAAAAAATGGGTTATCCTACGAGCAGTACTTC.

The chain uses TRBV5-1 and TRBJ1-2; the D gene is possibly TRBD1 (5 bases). The length of the CDR3 is 13 residues. CDR1 is SGHRS, CDR2 YFSETQ, per germline. The V end lost 4 bases, the J end lost 4 bases, and 11 bases lay between the germline ends. CDR3 DNA: TGCGCCAGCAGCGATCAGGGAGGCTATGGCTACACCTTC. It encodes CASSDQGGYGYTF.

V is TRBV7-3 and J is TRBJ2-5, with D perhaps matching TRBD2 (5 bases). CDR1 SGHTA and CDR2 FQGTGA come from the germline V gene. The CDR3 is 13 amino acids. V was clipped by 5 bases and J by 6 bases, with 13 bases between them. The CDR3 DNA reads as TGTGCCAGCAGCCCGGGGTATCAACAGACCCAGTACTTC. Translated: CASSPGYQQTQYF. The full variable domain, completed using reference TRBV7-3 and TRBJ2-5, is GAGVSQTPSNKVTEKGKYVELRCDPISGHTALYWYRQSLGQGPEFLIYFQGTGAADDSGLPNDRFFAVRPEGSVSTLKIQRTERGDSAVYLCASSPGYQQTQYFGPGTRLLVL.

The chain links TRBV7-9 to TRBJ2-5; the D gene could be TRBD1 or TRBD2 (5 bases each). This CDR3 has 16 residues. The V and J ends lost 5 bases and 4 bases respectively, with 20 bases between them. The germline CDR1 and CDR2 sequences are SEHNR and FQNEAQ (reference sequence). CDR3 protein: CASSDPRAKGRETQYF. The CDR3 DNA reads TGTGCCAGCAGCGACCCCCGGGCCAAGGGACGAGAGACCCAGTACTTC.

The chain employs TRBV13 and TRBJ2-7; D gene uncertain. This CDR3 has 12 residues. V was shortened by 5 bases and J by 5 bases, with 10 bases between the two germline ends. Germline V gene lookup returns CDR1 PRHDT and CDR2 FYEKMQ (reference sequence). The CDR3 DNA reads as TGTGCCAGCAGCCCCAACTCAAACGAGCAGTACTTC. As protein: CASSPNSNEQYF.

The V and J genes are TRBV19 and TRBJ2-5; 8 bases are shared with TRBD1. V lost 5 bases to trimming and J lost 4 bases; unmatched junction nucleotides: 9. CDR1 is LNHDA and CDR2 is SQIVND in the germline V gene (reference sequence). The CDR3 loop spans 15 amino acids. In DNA form, the CDR3 reads TGTGCCAGTAGTCCCTCCGGGACAGGTCGAGAGACCCAGTACTTC. The encoded protein is CASSPSGTGRETQYF.

The chain joins TRBV6-6 to TRBJ1-5; 7 positions match TRBD1. The CDR3 is 14 residues long. Unmatched junction bases numbered 6, after V lost 6 bases and J lost 4 bases. Germline values: CDR1 MNHNY, CDR2 SVGAGI (reference sequence). The CDR3 reads CASSSYRGNQPQHF. In DNA form, the CDR3 reads TGTGCCAGCAGCTCCTACAGGGGTAATCAGCCCCAGCATTTT.

This rearrangement joins TRBV6-2 or TRBV6-3 to TRBJ2-5; D might be TRBD1 (7 bases). Germline V CDR1 and CDR2: MNHEY, SVGEGT. This CDR3 is 14 amino acids long. V lost 4 bases and J lost 2, with 11 bases in between. The CDR3 sequence is CASSSQGGQETQYF. The CDR3, as DNA: TGTGCCAGCAGTTCCCAGGGGGGACAAGAGACCCAGTACTTC.

The V call is TRBV27, the J call TRBJ1-6, with D unresolved. Germline-derived CDR1 and CDR2 are MNHEY and SMNVEV (reference sequence). Trimming took off 6 bases at V and 10 bases at J, with 16 bases between the two ends. The CDR3 covers 14 residues. The CDR3 sequence: CASSLDPGSSPLHF. The CDR3 DNA is TGTGCCAGCAGCCTGGACCCGGGTTCGTCACCCCTCCACTTT.

V and J are TRBV7-9 and TRBJ2-2; D may be TRBD1 or TRBD2 (5 bases each). There are 15 residues in the CDR3. Trimming cost V 5 bases and J 6 bases, with 16 bases left between them. Germline-derived CDR1 and CDR2 are SEHNR and FQNEAQ (reference sequence). The DNA of the CDR3 is TGTGCCAGCAGCCTATTGGGGGTCGTCTCCGGGGAGCTGTTTTTT. Amino acid sequence: CASSLLGVVSGELFF.

The chain couples TRBV7-3 to TRBJ2-3; D possibly corresponds to TRBD1 (5 bases). CDR1 and CDR2 from the germline V gene are SGHTA and FQGTGA. This CDR3 is 14 amino acids long. With 5 bases removed from V and 0 bases from J, the gap between germline ends came to 9 bases. The CDR3 DNA is TGTGCCAGCAGCGGACAAGCTAGCACAGATACGCAGTATTTT. It is translated as CASSGQASTDTQYF. The variable domain in full, with the rest retrieved from reference TRBV7-3 and TRBJ2-3, is GAGVSQTPSNKVTEKGKYVELRCDPISGHTALYWYRQSLGQGPEFLIYFQGTGAADDSGLPNDRFFAVRPEGSVSTLKIQRTERGDSAVYLCASSGQASTDTQYFGPGTRLTVL.

The gene calls are TRBV7-2 and TRBJ1-5; D is uncertain. This CDR3 region has 12 residues. V lost 4 bases to trimming and J lost 8 bases, with 9 bases between them. CDR1 and CDR2 from the germline V gene are SGHTA and FQGNSA. The CDR3 region is CASSSSNKPQHF. Here the CDR3 DNA reads TGTGCCAGCAGCTCCAGTAACAAGCCCCAGCATTTT. The full variable domain, rest sourced from reference TRBV7-2 and TRBJ1-5, is GAGVSQSPSNKVTEKGKDVELRCDPISGHTALYWYRQSLGQGLEFLIYFQGNSAPDKSGLPSDRFSAERTGGSVSTLTIQRTQQEDSAVYLCASSSSNKPQHFGDGTRLSIL.

The chain combines TRBV3-1 with TRBJ2-5; 11 bases are a match to TRBD1. The V gene end was trimmed by 5 bases and the J gene end by 0 bases; junction bases not matched to a gene: 5. Germline V gene data show CDR1 as LGHDT and CDR2 as YNNKEL (reference sequence). This CDR3 is 16 amino acids long. In DNA, the CDR3 is TGTGCCAGCAGCTACCGGGACAGGGGGGACCAAGAGACCCAGTACTTC. Its protein is CASSYRDRGDQETQYF.

The CDR3 loop reads CASSPQGGEGYTF. CDR3 DNA: TGCGCCAGCAGCCCACAGGGGGGCGAAGGCTACACCTTC. The chain links TRBV4-1 to TRBJ1-2; 8 bases map to TRBD1. V was clipped by 4 bases and J by 8 bases; unmatched bases: 6. CDR3 length: 13 residues. The germline V gene has CDR1 MGHRA and CDR2 YSYEKL.

The chain employs TRBV7-2 and TRBJ2-7; no reliable D call. The CDR3 covers 13 residues. Germline lookup yields CDR1 SGHTA and CDR2 FQGNSA. V was pared by 2 bases and J by 4 bases, with 9 bases between. The DNA of the CDR3 is TGTGCCAGCAGCTTACTTGTAGGATACGAGCAGTACTTC. It yields the protein CASSLLVGYEQYF.

This clonotype was counted once. The V call is TRBV13, the J call TRBJ2-6, with D maybe TRBD2 (7 bases). V shed 2 bases and J shed 4 bases, with 15 bases lying between them. Per the germline V gene, CDR1 is PRHDT and CDR2 is FYEKMQ (reference sequence). The CDR3 extends over 17 amino acids. The CDR3 DNA sequence: TGTGCCAGCAGCTTACGTCGGGGGGCAGGAGGGGCCAACGTCCTGACTTTC. This encodes CASSLRRGAGGANVLTF.

This chain links TRBV4-3 with TRBJ1-2; D remains unclear. V lost 4 bases to trimming and J lost 6 bases, with 12 bases between them. CDR1 LGHNA and CDR2 YSLEER come from the germline V gene. This CDR3 is built from 13 residues. CDR3 sequence reads: CASSRTEVDGYTF. The CDR3 DNA reads as TGCGCCAGCAGCCGGACGGAGGTCGATGGCTACACCTTC.

V is TRBV4-3 and J is TRBJ1-6; 7 nucleotides agree with TRBD1. This CDR3 is built from 15 residues. From germline, CDR1 is LGHNA and CDR2 YSLEER. J lost 8 bases, V lost 3 bases, and 7 bases had no gene match. The CDR3, as DNA: TGCGCCAGCAGCCAGAGGAGGGGGCCTGATTCACCCCTCCACTTT. Its translation: CASSQRRGPDSPLHF.

The chain is built from TRBV29-1 and TRBJ1-1; D is possibly TRBD1 (5 bases). CDR3 length equals 13 residues. CDR1 is SQVTM and CDR2 is ANQGSEA in the germline V gene. The V end lost 3 bases, the J end lost 5 bases, and 13 bases lay between the germline ends. CDR3: CSVDGGLVTEAFF. The CDR3 region has the DNA TGCAGCGTTGATGGGGGTTTGGTGACTGAAGCTTTCTTT. Full variable domain (outside the CDR3, taken from reference TRBV29-1 and TRBJ1-1): SAVISQKPSRDICQRGTSLTIQCQVDSQVTMMFWYRQQPGQSLTLIATANQGSEATYESGFVIDKFPISRPNLTFSTLTVSNMSPEDSSIYLCSVDGGLVTEAFFGQGTRLTVV.

The chain links TRBV15 to TRBJ1-2; tentatively, D is TRBD1 (6 bases). This CDR3 spans 15 amino acids. Per germline, CDR1 LNHNV and CDR2 YYDKDF (reference sequence). V dropped 5 bases and J dropped 4 bases, with 17 bases sitting between them. The CDR3 protein is CATSPRTVDVYGYTF. CDR3 DNA sequence: TGTGCCACCAGCCCCCGGACAGTAGACGTCTATGGCTACACCTTC.